This TCR beta chain was recorded in a study of blood T cell repertoires in COVID-19. Participants, roughly 18 to 90 years old, spanned more than 20 US areas. Participants reported their clinical history, and cohort assignment relied on those reports. Original data processing: Amplification of reference gene primers was used by the study to estimate nucleated cell counts. Repertoires were generated with immunoSEQ multiplex PCR, while TCRdb's copy carries only in-frame clones and drops some. The V and J calls and clone size come from that table; D and trimming were worked out from the DNA. Of around 130,000 clones in the sample, less than 90% are singletons; the top ten hold under 2.5%. The ends were cut back, 0 bases at V and 8 bases at J, with 10 bases in the middle. Germline V gives CDR1 KGHSH, CDR2 LQKENI. The CDR3 length is 13 residues.

The receptor comes from a woman in her forties or fifties who had recovered from COVID-19. V usage is TRBV18 and J usage is TRBJ1-2; tentatively, D is TRBD1 (5 bases). The sample consisted of PBMCs or T cells enriched from blood (not recorded which). The CDR3 DNA is TGTGCCAGCTCACCACCGGGACTCTGGGGCTACACCTTC. It encodes CASSPPGLWGYTF.